These 29 T cell receptor beta chains originate from one sample sequenced in a study of blood T cell repertoires in COVID-19. Assay used: immunoSEQ multiplex PCR; TCRdb lists only in-frame clones, some missing. Of about 130,000 clones in the sample, about four fifths were seen once. The sequenced sample consisted of peripheral blood. The receptors were sampled from a woman in her seventies with COVID-19, enrolled during active disease.

The V call is TRBV15, the J call TRBJ2-3; 10 nucleotides line up with TRBD1. Germline values: CDR1 LNHNV, CDR2 YYDKDF (reference sequence). V dropped 1 base and J dropped 0; count of bases not matched to a gene: 16. The CDR3 runs to 21 residues. The chain's CDR3 is CATSRVYPGQGMGGSTDTQYF. The CDR3 DNA reads TGTGCCACCAGCAGAGTATATCCGGGACAGGGGATGGGCGGTAGCACAGATACGCAGTATTTT.

The chain has TRBV28 and TRBJ1-4; D perhaps matches TRBD1 (6 bases). CDR3 length equals 13 residues. V was cut by 5 bases and J by 10 bases, with 14 bases left in between. Germline CDR1 and CDR2: MDHEN and SYDVKM. In DNA form, the CDR3 reads TGTGCCAGCAGTGCGGACCAGGGGAGAAAACTGTTTTTT. This translates into CASSADQGRKLFF.

The chain links TRBV5-1 to TRBJ1-4; 7 bases map to TRBD1. CDR1 is SGHRS and CDR2 is YFSETQ in the germline V gene. V was pared by 0 bases and J by 5 bases, with 4 bases of the junction left unmatched. This CDR3 is built from 15 residues. Here the CDR3 reads CASSLVGTANEKLFF. The CDR3 DNA follows: TGCGCCAGCAGCTTGGTGGGGACAGCGAATGAAAAACTGTTTTTT.

The rearrangement uses TRBV7-8 and TRBJ1-5; weak D call: TRBD1 (6 bases). CDR1 and CDR2 (germline): SGHVS, FQNEAQ. The V and J ends lost 4 bases and 5 bases respectively, with 9 bases between them. The length of the CDR3 is 13 residues. This CDR3 reads CASSWAGDQPQHF. CDR3 DNA: TGTGCCAGCAGCTGGGCAGGGGATCAGCCCCAGCATTTT. Variable domain in full (rest from reference TRBV7-8 and TRBJ1-5): GAGVSQSPRYKVAKRGQDVALRCDPISGHVSLFWYQQALGQGPEFLTYFQNEAQLDKSGLPSDRFFAERPEGSVSTLKIQRTQQEDSAVYLCASSWAGDQPQHFGDGTRLSIL.

J is TRBJ1-1 and V is TRBV3-1 (or the pseudogene TRBV3-2); D remains ambiguous. Trimming removed 4 bases at V and 1 base at J, with 13 bases between. Germline loops: CDR1 LGHDT, CDR2 YNNKEL (reference sequence). The CDR3 is made up of 15 amino acids. CDR3 sequence: CASSPDGGPNTEAFF. The CDR3 region has the DNA TGTGCCAGCAGCCCCGATGGCGGGCCGAACACTGAAGCTTTCTTT.

The CDR3 coding sequence is TGTGCCAGCAAAAACCCCGGGACTAGCGGGGTGAATGAGCAGTTCTTC. As protein: CASKNPGTSGVNEQFF. The J gene is TRBJ2-1, the V gene TRBV7-9, with 13 bases fitting TRBD2. From germline, CDR1 is SEHNR and CDR2 FQNEAQ (reference sequence). Trimming took 7 bases from V and 7 from J; bases not matched to a gene: 10. CDR3 length equals 16 residues.

The chain has TRBV6-6 and TRBJ1-2, with 8 bases matching TRBD1. This CDR3 has 16 amino acids. The germline V gene has CDR1 MNHNY and CDR2 SVGAGI (reference sequence). The V segment lost 4 bases and the J segment 4 bases; nucleotides outside the gene matches: 11. CDR3 sequence (DNA): TGTGCCAGCAGTTCCCTTAGGGGGACAGGCACCTATGGCTACACCTTC. This encodes CASSSLRGTGTYGYTF.

The chain couples TRBV5-6 to TRBJ1-6; unclear D gene. CDR1 is SGHDT and CDR2 is YYEEEE in the germline V gene. The CDR3 is 12 amino acids. The V gene lost 0 bases and the J gene lost 10 bases, with 5 bases spanning the gap. The CDR3 nucleotides read TGTGCCAGCAGCTTGGATGTATCACCCCTCCACTTT. It is translated as CASSLDVSPLHF.

V is TRBV2 and J is TRBJ1-1; D possibly corresponds to TRBD1 (5 bases). Trimming took off 7 bases at V and 3 bases at J, with 12 bases between the two ends. Germline V gene data show CDR1 as SNHLY and CDR2 as FYNNEI. The CDR3 contains 13 residues. The CDR3 loop is CASTLQVYTEAFF. The DNA of the CDR3 is TGTGCCAGCACCCTACAGGTGTACACTGAAGCTTTCTTT.

The chain has TRBV27 and TRBJ1-2; D might be TRBD1 (6 bases). The length of the CDR3 is 14 residues. CDR1 is MNHEY and CDR2 is SMNVEV in the germline V gene (reference sequence). V lost 6 bases and J lost 4, with 15 bases in between. DNA for the CDR3: TGTGCCAGCAGCCCCCAGGGGATATTCTATGGCTACACCTTC. It specifies CASSPQGIFYGYTF.

This chain connects TRBV2 to TRBJ2-2, with 8 nucleotides matching TRBD1. Germline V gene sequence: CDR1 SNHLY, CDR2 FYNNEI. The ends lost 7 bases at V and 8 bases at J; junction bases unmatched: 12. This CDR3 contains 15 residues. CDR3 DNA: TGTGCCAGCAACCAGGGACAGGCAAGAGGGGGGGAGCTGTTTTTT. As protein: CASNQGQARGGELFF.

CDR3 in amino acids: CASSDGLATDTQYF. As DNA, the CDR3 is TGTGCCAGCAGTGACGGACTAGCGACAGATACGCAGTATTTT. The rearrangement links TRBV6-4 to TRBJ2-3; 9 bases map to TRBD2. Germline CDR1 MRHNA, CDR2 SNTAGT. The CDR3 is 14 residues long. V dropped 2 bases and J dropped 3; count of bases not matched to a gene: 0.

V and J are TRBV19 and TRBJ1-5; TRBD1 is a possible D gene (5 bases). The CDR3 consists of 16 residues. Trimming removed 3 bases at V and 7 bases at J, with 19 bases between. Germline CDR1 and CDR2: LNHDA and SQIVND (reference sequence). The CDR3: CASSMNRGGGGQPQHF. In DNA, the CDR3 is TGTGCCAGTAGTATGAACCGGGGGGGAGGAGGGCAGCCCCAGCATTTT.

The chain employs TRBV5-1 and TRBJ2-1; the match to TRBD1 covers 7 bases. The CDR3 is made up of 12 amino acids. In germline, CDR1 is SGHRS, CDR2 YFSETQ. V was clipped by 4 bases and J by 5 bases; unmatched bases: 0. In DNA form, the CDR3 reads TGCGCCAGCAGCACAGGGGACAATGAGCAGTTCTTC. Amino acids: CASSTGDNEQFF.

The chain links TRBV28 to TRBJ1-5, with TRBD1 identical over 7 bases. CDR3 length: 13 amino acids. The V and J ends lost 8 bases and 9 bases, in that order; junction bases with no gene match: 10. Germline CDR1 and CDR2: MDHEN and SYDVKM. The DNA of the CDR3 is TGTGCCAGCGTCAGGAGGGGGCAGGGGCCCCAGCATTTT. Amino acid sequence: CASVRRGQGPQHF.

This chain connects TRBV5-1 to TRBJ1-4; D is unresolved. CDR3 length: 13 residues. Deletions cut 0 bases from V and 10 bases from J, with 10 bases between. Germline V gives CDR1 SGHRS, CDR2 YFSETQ. The CDR3: CASSLGNSGKLFF. The DNA for the CDR3 is TGCGCCAGCAGCTTGGGAAACAGTGGAAAACTGTTTTTT.

The rearrangement joins TRBV7-8 to TRBJ1-6; D remains unclear. Germline CDR1 is SGHVS and CDR2 is FQNEAQ. Trimming took off 1 base at V and 7 bases at J, with 8 bases between the two ends. This CDR3 is 14 amino acids long. The CDR3 nucleotides are TGTGCCAGCAGCTTAGACAACAGCAATTCACCCCTCCACTTT. Its translation is CASSLDNSNSPLHF.

The chain employs TRBV5-4 and TRBJ2-6, with a possible D match to TRBD2 (7 bases). The germline CDR1 and CDR2 sequences are SGHNT and YYREEE (reference sequence). CDR3 length: 18 residues. V shed 4 bases and J shed 0 bases, with 17 bases lying between them. In DNA, the CDR3 is TGTGCCAGCAGCCCTTTGGGGGGGCTGCTCTCTGGGGCCAACGTCCTGACTTTC. Residues: CASSPLGGLLSGANVLTF.

The chain carries TRBV28 and TRBJ1-6; D ambiguous. Trimming took 2 bases from V and 6 from J, leaving 14 bases between them. Germline CDR1 is MDHEN and CDR2 is SYDVKM. This CDR3 is 16 amino acids long. The chain's CDR3 is CASSLVGRGLNSPLHF. Here the CDR3 DNA reads TGTGCCAGCAGTTTAGTTGGCAGAGGACTTAATTCACCCCTCCACTTT.

This clone was picked up a small number of times. The V call is TRBV7-2, the J call TRBJ2-7; 8 bases fit TRBD2. Germline V gene data show CDR1 as SGHTA and CDR2 as FQGNSA. V lost 4 bases and J lost 3; bases outside the gene matches: 11. The CDR3 consists of 16 residues. CDR3 protein: CASSSRATSGLYEQYF. CDR3 bases: TGTGCCAGCAGCTCGCGGGCTACTAGCGGCCTCTACGAGCAGTACTTC.

This clone was found many times. The chain recombines TRBV5-1 with TRBJ1-2; tentatively, D is TRBD1 (5 bases). Germline assignment: CDR1 SGHRS and CDR2 YFSETQ. The CDR3 is 14 amino acids. V lost 0 bases and J lost 6, with 12 bases in between. CDR3 region: CASSLGIPGDGYTF. The CDR3 DNA reads as TGCGCCAGCAGCTTGGGCATCCCGGGGGATGGCTACACCTTC. The full variable domain, completed using reference TRBV5-1 and TRBJ1-2, is KAGVTQTPRYLIKTRGQQVTLSCSPISGHRSVSWYQQTPGQGLQFLFEYFSETQRNKGNFPGRFSGRQFSNSRSEMNVSTLELGDSALYLCASSLGIPGDGYTFGSGTRLTVV.

The chain links TRBV20-1 to TRBJ2-1; D is possibly TRBD2 (5 bases). The CDR3 spans 11 residues. V lost 6 bases and J 2 bases, leaving 5 bases between the germline ends. Germline values: CDR1 DFQATT, CDR2 SNEGSKA (reference sequence). The CDR3 here is CSAEAYNEQFF. Written as DNA, the CDR3 is TGCAGTGCGGAGGCCTACAATGAGCAGTTCTTC.

CDR3 bases: TGTGCCAGCAGTGACACGGGACTAGCGGCGCCCAGGACCCAGTACTTC. Its protein is CASSDTGLAAPRTQYF. J is TRBJ2-5 and V is TRBV25-1, with 11 bases that match TRBD2. J lost 7 bases, V lost 3 bases, and 10 bases had no gene match. The V gene's germline CDR1 is MGHDK and CDR2 SYGVNS. This CDR3 is built from 16 residues.

The gene calls are TRBV30 and TRBJ1-1; D may be TRBD1 (6 bases). Germline assignment: CDR1 GTSNPN and CDR2 SVGIG (reference sequence). The CDR3 is 13 residues long. V lost 0 bases to trimming and J lost 8 bases, with 13 bases between them. The CDR3 DNA reads TGTGCCTGGAGTGTACGAAGAGACAGGGAAGCTTTCTTT. Amino acid sequence: CAWSVRRDREAFF.

The chain couples TRBV4-1 to TRBJ2-1; D possibly corresponds to TRBD2 (6 bases). The germline V gene encodes CDR1 MGHRA and CDR2 YSYEKL. CDR3 size: 14 residues. Trimming took 2 bases from V and 6 from J, leaving 11 bases between them. DNA for the CDR3: TGCGCCAGCAGCCAACCGACTAGTTTCAATGAGCAGTTCTTC. It encodes CASSQPTSFNEQFF.

The chain employs TRBV7-9 and TRBJ1-1; TRBD1 might be the D (5 bases). The germline V gene encodes CDR1 SEHNR and CDR2 FQNEAQ (reference sequence). The V end lost 3 bases, the J end lost 11 bases, and 16 bases lay between the germline ends. CDR3 size: 13 residues. CDR3 protein: CASSLGPARGAFF. DNA for the CDR3: TGTGCCAGCAGCTTGGGGCCCGCTCGTGGGGCTTTCTTT. Combining the CDR3 with reference TRBV7-9 and TRBJ1-1 gives the whole variable domain DTGVSQNPRHKITKRGQNVTFRCDPISEHNRLYWYRQTLGQGPEFLTYFQNEAQLEKSRLLSDRFSAERPKGSFSTLEIQRTEQGDSAMYLCASSLGPARGAFFGQGTRLTVV.

The CDR3 bases are TGTGCCAGCAGCTTAAACGGACGGGACACAGATACGCAGTATTTT. This sequence encodes CASSLNGRDTDTQYF. V usage is TRBV5-5 and J usage is TRBJ2-3, with D perhaps matching TRBD2 (5 bases). The CDR3 has 15 residues. Germline lookup yields CDR1 SGHKS and CDR2 YYEKEE (reference sequence). The V and J ends lost 2 bases and 2 bases respectively, with 12 bases between them.

The chain uses TRBV21-1 and TRBJ1-1; TRBD1 is the table's D call, not checked against the DNA. TRBV21-1 is a pseudogene. The length of the CDR3 is 16 residues. CDR3 DNA sequence: TGTGCCAGCAGCAAAGAGATCCGGCAGGGTTCCACTGAAGCTTTCTTT. It specifies CASSKEIRQGSTEAFF.

This sequence joins TRBV7-9 and TRBJ2-1; D unresolved. The CDR3 sequence is 14 residues long. Germline V gene data show CDR1 as SEHNR and CDR2 as FQNEAQ (reference sequence). Trimming took 5 bases from V and 2 from J, leaving 10 bases between them. CDR3 loop: CASSPDGPYNEQFF. CDR3 nucleotides: TGTGCCAGCAGCCCCGATGGGCCCTACAATGAGCAGTTCTTC.